This T cell receptor beta chain is drawn from a study of shared clonotypes between healthy human individuals. The germline V gene has CDR1 LNHDA and CDR2 SQIVND (reference sequence). Trimming removed 3 bases at V and 10 bases at J, with 22 bases between. The CDR3 covers 17 residues. Method: immunoSEQ multiplex PCR; TCRdb's copy keeps in-frame clones and lacks some. The table lists some 2 million clones, 95% of them singletons, with approximately 0.13% in the top ten. The source of this sequence is a man younger than 30 in good health. Sequenced input: naive CD4+ T cells sorted from blood. The subset here: CD45RA+ positively selected. V usage is TRBV19 and J usage is TRBJ1-6, with D perhaps TRBD1 (5 bases). CDR3: CASSILQGAGPMSPLHF. Here the CDR3 DNA reads TGTGCCAGTAGTATCCTGCAGGGAGCCGGCCCAATGTCACCCCTCCACTTT.